This entry is about one TCR beta chain. These data belong to a study of control samples from healthy donors and cancer patients. Clones were read by immunoSEQ multiplex PCR, and TCRdb kept only the in-frame ones, dropping some. The repertoire holds tens of thousands of clones, with around 93% as singletons. The receptor's source is a man aged 30 to 39 with colorectal cancer. The sample comprised PBMCs.

The CDR3 DNA reads TGTGCCAGTAGTATATCCGGGGTGGACGGGGAGCTGTTTTTT. Translation gives CASSISGVDGELFF. This chain links TRBV19 with TRBJ2-2; tentative D call: TRBD2 (5 bases). There are 14 residues in the CDR3. Germline-derived CDR1 and CDR2 are LNHDA and SQIVND (reference sequence). Trimming removed 2 bases from V and 7 bases from J, with 11 bases in between.